One and the same sample provided the 26 T cell receptor beta chains below, sequenced in a study of cytomegalovirus exposure and HLA in healthy donors. A multiplex PCR was run with 60 Vbeta primers and 13 Jbeta primers. Method: immunoSEQ multiplex PCR; TCRdb's copy keeps in-frame clones and lacks some. The sample lists around 69,000 clones, about two thirds seen once, with around a tenth in the top ten. The sequenced sample was PBMCs. The receptors come from a woman between 45 and 65 years old in good health and CMV-seropositive.

In this sample, this clone turned up a few times. The genes are TRBV6-6 and TRBJ2-1; a possible D gene is TRBD1 (5 bases). Trimming removed 0 bases at V and 6 bases at J, with 15 bases between. The CDR3 contains 16 residues. Per germline, CDR1 MNHNY and CDR2 SVGAGI (reference sequence). The CDR3 DNA follows: TGTGCCAGCAGTTACTCGAATCAGGGCGGTTTCAATGAGCAGTTCTTC. It translates to CASSYSNQGGFNEQFF.

The chain recombines TRBV2 with TRBJ2-2, with a tentative D call TRBD1 (6 bases). CDR1 and CDR2 from the germline V gene are SNHLY and FYNNEI. Deletions cut 11 bases from V and 4 bases from J, with 14 bases between. The CDR3 covers 13 residues. The CDR3 coding sequence is TGTGCCGCTAGACAGGAGCTCACCGGGGAGCTGTTTTTT. This gives the protein CAARQELTGELFF.

This clone came up a few times. The V and J genes are TRBV10-3 and TRBJ2-1; the D is unclear. The germline CDR1 and CDR2 sequences are ENHRY and SYGVKD. V was pared by 3 bases and J by 0 bases, with 12 bases between. The CDR3 runs to 16 residues. The CDR3 coding sequence is TGTGCCATCAGTGAACCTGGTGAGAGCTCCTACAATGAGCAGTTCTTC. Translated: CAISEPGESSYNEQFF.

This clone was seen a handful of times. This chain uses TRBV5-4 with TRBJ1-2; TRBD1 is a possible D gene (5 bases). The CDR3 is 13 amino acids. Germline V CDR1 and CDR2: SGHNT, YYREEE (reference sequence). Trimming stripped 2 bases from V and 8 bases from J, with 13 bases between. CDR3 region: CASSFPGEGGYTF. The DNA of the CDR3 is TGTGCCAGCAGCTTCCCGGGGGAGGGCGGCTACACCTTC. Full variable domain (missing parts from reference TRBV5-4 and TRBJ1-2): ETGVTQSPTHLIKTRGQQVTLRCSSQSGHNTVSWYQQALGQGPQFIFQYYREEENGRGNFPPRFSGLQFPNYSSELNVNALELDDSALYLCASSFPGEGGYTFGSGTRLTVV.

About this clone itself: Other nucleotide sequences in the sample specify the same CDR3. The V and J genes are TRBV2 and TRBJ2-7, with D possibly being TRBD1 (6 bases). Germline V gives CDR1 SNHLY, CDR2 FYNNEI. With 6 bases removed from V and 0 bases from J, the gap between germline ends came to 15 bases. The length of the CDR3 is 15 residues. The CDR3 protein is CASRQQGPNSYEQYF. CDR3 DNA sequence: TGTGCCAGCAGACAACAGGGCCCAAACTCCTACGAGCAGTACTTC.

The chain employs TRBV7-2 and TRBJ2-1; 12 bases fit TRBD2. The CDR3 is 16 residues long. V shed 7 bases and J 4 bases; nucleotides not matched to a gene: 8. CDR1 SGHTA and CDR2 FQGNSA come from the germline V gene. CDR3 coding DNA: TGTGCCAGCATGCTGCCGACTAGCGGGAGTTACAATGAGCAGTTCTTC. Its translation is CASMLPTSGSYNEQFF.

The chain employs TRBV29-1 and TRBJ1-4; the D is unclear. The CDR3 is made up of 13 amino acids. Trimming removed 4 bases from V and 3 bases from J, with 9 bases in between. CDR1 is SQVTM and CDR2 is ANQGSEA in the germline V gene. The CDR3 spells CSVVPRSNEKLFF. CDR3 sequence (DNA): TGCAGCGTTGTCCCCAGGTCTAATGAAAAACTGTTTTTT.

The genes are TRBV27 and TRBJ1-2, with D perhaps TRBD1 (5 bases). Per germline, CDR1 MNHEY and CDR2 SMNVEV (reference sequence). The CDR3 contains 14 residues. Trimming pared 5 bases from V and 7 bases from J, leaving 17 bases between. The CDR3 bases are TGTGCCAGCAGTCCCAATTGGGGGGAAGGTGGCTACACCTTC. This codes for CASSPNWGEGGYTF.

In its sample, this clone was seen a few times. The chain combines TRBV6-1 with TRBJ1-5, with a weak D call TRBD1 (5 bases). Trimming removed 6 bases at V and 2 bases at J, with 11 bases between. The germline CDR1 and CDR2 sequences are MNHNS and SASEGT. This CDR3 is built from 14 residues. This CDR3 is CASRQTDRNQPQHF. CDR3 coding DNA: TGTGCCAGCAGGCAGACAGACCGCAATCAGCCCCAGCATTTT.

This rearrangement joins TRBV6-6 to TRBJ1-4; D is possibly TRBD1 (6 bases). Germline V gene sequence: CDR1 MNHNY, CDR2 SVGAGI (reference sequence). This CDR3 is built from 14 residues. Trimming pared 8 bases from V and 4 bases from J, leaving 14 bases between. The CDR3 region is CASGPGASNEKLFF. CDR3 in DNA: TGTGCCAGCGGCCCAGGGGCTAGTAATGAAAAACTGTTTTTT.

The chain is built from TRBV19 and TRBJ2-1; tentative D call: TRBD2 (5 bases). CDR3 length: 13 residues. Germline loops: CDR1 LNHDA, CDR2 SQIVND (reference sequence). Deletions cut 3 bases from V and 7 bases from J, with 10 bases between. The CDR3 is CASSIIGGNEQFF. CDR3 nucleotides: TGTGCCAGTAGTATCATCGGCGGGAATGAGCAGTTCTTC.

This chain links TRBV4-2 with TRBJ1-2; weak D call: TRBD1 (6 bases). V was clipped by 0 bases and J by 4 bases, with 12 bases between them. Germline lookup yields CDR1 LGHNA and CDR2 YNFKEQ. The CDR3 is 15 amino acids. The CDR3: CASSQDRGGGYGYTF. CDR3 nucleotide sequence: TGTGCCAGCAGCCAAGATCGTGGGGGCGGCTATGGCTACACCTTC.

The chain couples TRBV19 to TRBJ2-6; 15 nucleotides match TRBD2. CDR1 and CDR2 from the germline V gene are LNHDA and SQIVND (reference sequence). CDR3 length equals 18 residues. J was trimmed by 2 bases and V by 4 bases; bases with no gene match: 3. For the CDR3, the DNA is TGTGCCAGTAGTAAGGGACTAGCGGGAGGTACTGGGGCCAACGTCCTGACTTTC. It translates to CASSKGLAGGTGANVLTF.

V is TRBV15 and J is TRBJ1-4, with D possibly matching TRBD1 (5 bases). The CDR3 is made up of 14 amino acids. CDR1 is LNHNV and CDR2 is YYDKDF in the germline V gene (reference sequence). With 0 bases removed from V and 8 bases from J, the gap between germline ends came to 10 bases. The CDR3 nucleotides are TGTGCCACCAGCAGAGACAGGGTTGGGGAAAAACTGTTTTTT. Residues: CATSRDRVGEKLFF.

This chain uses TRBV7-6 with TRBJ2-7; TRBD2 agrees at 7 bases. Germline CDR1 and CDR2: SGHVS and FNYEAQ. The CDR3 is 14 residues long. The trim removed 1 base at V and 6 bases at J, leaving 6 bases unmatched. This CDR3 reads CASSLEAGNGEQYF. CDR3 nucleotide sequence: TGTGCCAGCAGCTTAGAAGCGGGGAACGGCGAGCAGTACTTC.

The V gene is TRBV5-1, the J gene TRBJ2-7, with 11 bases identical to TRBD2. CDR1 is SGHRS and CDR2 is YFSETQ in the germline V gene. This CDR3 comprises 16 residues. V shed 1 base, J shed 2 bases, and the junction held 5 bases outside the gene matches. The DNA for the CDR3 is TGCGCCAGCAGCTTGAATAGCGGGGGGGTCGCCTACGAGCAGTACTTC. Residues: CASSLNSGGVAYEQYF.

The chain couples TRBV5-4 to TRBJ1-1; D ambiguous. The CDR3 is 17 amino acids. Trimming shortened V by 4 bases and J by 0 bases, and 19 bases separated the two germline ends. CDR1 and CDR2 from the germline V gene are SGHNT and YYREEE (reference sequence). The CDR3 region has the DNA TGTGCCAGCAGCCCCAGTCGGGGATCGGGGATGAACACTGAAGCTTTCTTT. Amino acid sequence: CASSPSRGSGMNTEAFF.

The chain combines TRBV28 with TRBJ1-3, with 8 bases fitting TRBD1. The germline CDR1 and CDR2 sequences are MDHEN and SYDVKM. This CDR3 spans 16 amino acids. Trimming took 3 bases from V and 0 from J; bases not matched to a gene: 4. CDR3 sequence (DNA): TGTGCCAGCAGTTTGGACAGGGCTTTCTCTGGAAACACCATATATTTT. This encodes CASSLDRAFSGNTIYF.

This clone was detected only once. V usage is TRBV11-3 and J usage is TRBJ2-1, with D hard to call. Germline values: CDR1 SGHNT, CDR2 YENEEA. The length of the CDR3 is 12 residues. Deletions cut 0 bases from V and 6 bases from J, with 3 bases between. The CDR3 DNA reads TGTGCCAGCAGCTTAGATCTCAATGAGCAGTTCTTC. The encoded protein is CASSLDLNEQFF.

The chain employs TRBV10-2 and TRBJ1-2; D remains ambiguous. Trimming removed 1 base at V and 4 bases at J, with 13 bases between. From germline, CDR1 is WSHSY and CDR2 SAAADI. This CDR3 spans 15 amino acids. The DNA for the CDR3 is TGCGCCAGCAGTGAGTGGGCCTGGGGAGGCTATGGCTACACCTTC. Translation: CASSEWAWGGYGYTF.

The chain uses TRBV28 and TRBJ1-5, with 7 bases that match TRBD1. The CDR3 is 12 residues long. Germline CDR1 MDHEN, CDR2 SYDVKM. V lost 6 bases, J lost 16 bases, and 12 bases stayed unmatched. The CDR3, as DNA: TGTGCCAGCAGACGAGGACAGGCCCCCGGCCATTTT. This sequence encodes CASRRGQAPGHF.

This clone was detected only once. The V and J genes are TRBV5-1 and TRBJ2-1, with D perhaps TRBD1 (6 bases). This CDR3 has 15 amino acids. Germline V gene lookup returns CDR1 SGHRS and CDR2 YFSETQ. V lost 0 bases to trimming and J lost 7 bases, with 14 bases between them. CDR3 loop: CASSLVANRVNEQFF. In nucleotides, the CDR3 is TGCGCCAGCAGCTTGGTGGCGAACAGGGTGAATGAGCAGTTCTTC. The full variable domain, completed using reference TRBV5-1 and TRBJ2-1, is KAGVTQTPRYLIKTRGQQVTLSCSPISGHRSVSWYQQTPGQGLQFLFEYFSETQRNKGNFPGRFSGRQFSNSRSEMNVSTLELGDSALYLCASSLVANRVNEQFFGPGTRLTVL.

This clone came up a few times. This chain uses TRBV9 with TRBJ1-1; D perhaps matches TRBD1 (6 bases). Germline assignment: CDR1 SGDLS and CDR2 YYNGEE. CDR3 size: 14 residues. The ends were cut back, 4 bases at V and 6 bases at J, with 16 bases in the middle. CDR3: CASSHGGASAEAFF. As DNA, the CDR3 is TGTGCCAGCAGCCACGGGGGGGCGTCTGCTGAAGCTTTCTTT. Combining the CDR3 with reference TRBV9 and TRBJ1-1 gives the whole variable domain DSGVTQTPKHLITATGQRVTLRCSPRSGDLSVYWYQQSLDQGLQFLIQYYNGEERAKGNILERFSAQQFPDLHSELNLSSLELGDSALYFCASSHGGASAEAFFGQGTRLTVV.

The V gene is TRBV7-8, the J gene TRBJ1-1; maybe TRBD1 (6 bases). V gave up 5 bases and J gave up 2 bases, with 15 bases separating them. CDR1 and CDR2 (germline): SGHVS, FQNEAQ. This CDR3 has 15 residues. This CDR3 reads CASSKGGRINTEAFF. The CDR3 DNA is TGTGCCAGCAGCAAAGGGGGACGTATTAACACTGAAGCTTTCTTT.

This clone came up a few times. This chain uses TRBV6-5 with TRBJ1-4; 8 bases fit TRBD1. The CDR3 has 15 amino acids. Looked up from germline, CDR1 is MNHEY and CDR2 is SVGAGI. The J segment lost 7 bases and the V segment lost 6 bases, leaving 10 bases of the junction unmatched. CDR3: CASSRAGTGGEKLFF. The CDR3 DNA follows: TGTGCCAGCAGCCGTGCCGGCACAGGGGGTGAAAAACTGTTTTTT.

The DNA for the CDR3 is TGTGCCAGCAGTGGTCAGACAGGTTCCTACTATGGCTACACCTTC. It codes for CASSGQTGSYYGYTF. This rearrangement joins TRBV5-4 to TRBJ1-2; a weak D match, TRBD1 (6 bases). The CDR3 is 15 amino acids. Germline-derived CDR1 and CDR2 are SGHNT and YYREEE (reference sequence). Trimming pared 5 bases from V and 3 bases from J, leaving 17 bases between.